This passage covers 12 T cell receptor beta chains from one sample sequenced in a study of OX40 agonist ivuxolimab in advanced cancers. Libraries were prepared by immunoSEQ multiplex PCR; TCRdb keeps only in-frame clonotypes and omits some of them. This table holds tens of thousands of clones, 80% to 85% found once. The sample consisted of CD4+ or CD8+ T cells sorted from blood, taken in a trial of the OX40 agonist ivuxolimab. The receptors here all came from an adult with an advanced solid tumor such as melanoma, head and neck, liver or kidney cancer.

This clone was seen just once. The chain carries TRBV5-1 and TRBJ2-5; 9 nucleotides line up with TRBD2. The CDR3 consists of 14 residues. Germline CDR1 is SGHRS and CDR2 is YFSETQ. The ends lost 7 bases at V and 8 bases at J; junction bases unmatched: 12. CDR3 nucleotides: TGCGCCAGCGGGACCGGGACTAGCTTATATACCCAGTACTTC. Translation gives CASGTGTSLYTQYF.

The V call is TRBV19, the J call TRBJ1-4; D may be TRBD1 (5 bases). The V end lost 1 base, the J end lost 3 bases, and 9 bases lay between the germline ends. Germline V gene sequence: CDR1 LNHDA, CDR2 SQIVND (reference sequence). The CDR3 is 15 amino acids. CDR3 residues: CASSIGQGPNEKLFF. CDR3 nucleotides: TGTGCCAGTAGTATAGGGCAGGGCCCTAATGAAAAACTGTTTTTT.

This clone was recorded once. The chain joins TRBV30 to TRBJ2-2, with D possibly called TRBD1 or TRBD2 (5 bases each). CDR3 size: 16 residues. V was shortened by 0 bases and J by 4 bases, with 15 bases between the two germline ends. CDR1 GTSNPN and CDR2 SVGIG come from the germline V gene (reference sequence). The CDR3 DNA is TGTGCCTGGAGTGTTGGGCCAGGGCGGGCCACCGGGGAGCTGTTTTTT. This codes for CAWSVGPGRATGELFF.

The V call is TRBV18, the J call TRBJ2-5; D gene uncertain. The germline CDR1 and CDR2 sequences are KGHSH and LQKENI. The V end lost 2 bases, the J end lost 1 base, and 14 bases lay between the germline ends. There are 16 residues in the CDR3. CDR3 DNA sequence: TGTGCCAGCTCACCAAGCAGCTTGGCCCTCCAAGAGACCCAGTACTTC. This encodes CASSPSSLALQETQYF.

The CDR3 DNA follows: TGTGCCAGCAGCTTAGCAGGACAGAGTAGCGCCGGGGAGCTGTTTTTT. It is translated as CASSLAGQSSAGELFF. J is TRBJ2-2 and V is TRBV11-2; D possibly corresponds to TRBD1 (6 bases). In germline, CDR1 is SGHAT, CDR2 FQNNGV. V was clipped by 1 base and J by 6 bases, with 15 bases between them. The CDR3 is made up of 16 amino acids.

This clone showed up just once. V is TRBV18 and J is TRBJ2-5, with D tentatively TRBD2 (6 bases). Deletions cut 2 bases from V and 7 bases from J, with 17 bases between. The CDR3 sequence is 15 residues long. Germline CDR1 is KGHSH and CDR2 is LQKENI. The CDR3 sequence is CASSPEEGRVGTQYF. The CDR3 DNA reads TGTGCCAGCTCACCAGAGGAGGGACGAGTCGGGACCCAGTACTTC.

The chain uses TRBV6-5 and TRBJ1-4; tentatively, D is TRBD1 (6 bases). The CDR3 contains 16 residues. V gave up 1 base and J gave up 6 bases, with 15 bases separating them. CDR1 is MNHEY and CDR2 is SVGAGI in the germline V gene. CDR3 amino acids: CASSYLHRAQHEKLFF. The CDR3 DNA is TGTGCCAGCAGTTACTTGCACAGGGCCCAACATGAAAAACTGTTTTTT.

This clone occurred a few times. The V gene is TRBV14, the J gene TRBJ2-7, with D perhaps matching TRBD2 (6 bases). Germline values: CDR1 SGHDN, CDR2 FVKESK. This CDR3 is built from 17 residues. V lost 4 bases to trimming and J lost 0 bases, with 19 bases between them. CDR3 DNA sequence: TGTGCCAGCAGCCGGACCTACACTGGCGGGGACTCCTACGAGCAGTACTTC. Translating it yields CASSRTYTGGDSYEQYF.

This clone was picked up one time. The rearrangement links TRBV9 to TRBJ2-5; 10 nucleotides match TRBD2. V shed 0 bases and J 2 bases; nucleotides not matched to a gene: 4. Germline lookup yields CDR1 SGDLS and CDR2 YYNGEE. This CDR3 spans 16 amino acids. CDR3 bases: TGTGCCAGCAGCGTAGACGGACTAGCGGAACAAGAGACCCAGTACTTC. This codes for CASSVDGLAEQETQYF.

The rearrangement uses TRBV5-4 and TRBJ2-2; no firm D call. The V end was cut by 2 bases, the J end by 0 bases, with 5 bases between. Germline loops: CDR1 SGHNT, CDR2 YYREEE (reference sequence). The CDR3 length is 14 residues. DNA for the CDR3: TGTGCCAGCAGCTTCAGGTCGAACACCGGGGAGCTGTTTTTT. It is translated as CASSFRSNTGELFF.

The chain uses TRBV15 and TRBJ2-2, with a weak D call TRBD2 (5 bases). Germline CDR1 reads LNHNV; CDR2 reads YYDKDF (reference sequence). This CDR3 has 15 residues. The ends were cut back, 8 bases at V and 3 bases at J, with 16 bases in the middle. The CDR3 sequence is CATGGRNLDTGELFF. CDR3 DNA: TGTGCCACCGGTGGGAGAAATCTTGACACCGGGGAGCTGTTTTTT.

This clone has only a few counts. This rearrangement joins TRBV5-5 to TRBJ2-5, with a weak D call TRBD1 (6 bases). The germline V gene has CDR1 SGHKS and CDR2 YYEKEE (reference sequence). V was trimmed by 4 bases and J by 5 bases, leaving 18 bases between them. This CDR3 is 15 amino acids long. Here the CDR3 reads CASSPDPDREETQYF. CDR3 in DNA: TGTGCCAGCAGCCCAGACCCGGACAGAGAGGAGACCCAGTACTTC.